Included here is one T cell receptor (beta chain) sequence, with context. What it binds is unknown. The data originate from a study of OX40 agonist ivuxolimab in advanced cancers. Across the study: Every 2 weeks, patients received ivuxolimab intravenously, dosed at 0.01 to 10 mg/kg. Broader study findings: The study found that CD8+ T cells averaged more expanded clones than CD4+.

The table came from immunoSEQ multiplex PCR; TCRdb's copy has only in-frame clones and leaves some out. Counted here are 80,000 or so clones, approximately 84% occurring once; the ten biggest clones make up approximately 25%. V was shortened by 0 bases and J by 1 base, with 10 bases between the two germline ends. The CDR3 runs to 16 residues. Germline loops: CDR1 KGHSH, CDR2 LQKENI. The chain links TRBV18 to TRBJ2-4; D perhaps matches TRBD2 (7 bases). The specimen was CD4+ or CD8+ T cells sorted from blood, collected in a trial of the OX40 agonist ivuxolimab. The receptor's source is an adult with an advanced solid tumor such as melanoma, head and neck, liver or kidney cancer. The CDR3 DNA follows: TGTGCCAGCTCACCACCGGGGGGGCTGGCCAAAAACATTCAGTACTTC. It yields the protein CASSPPGGLAKNIQYF.